This T cell receptor (beta chain) comes out of a study of T cell responses to AZD1222 COVID-19 vaccine. Across the whole study: The study pooled second doses at about 4 or about 12 weeks.

Profiling relied on immunoSEQ multiplex PCR, and the TCRdb table lists in-frame clones only, not all of them. The sample includes roughly 95,000 clones, around 89% of them seen just once. V lost 0 bases to trimming and J lost 3 bases, with 12 bases between them. The germline gives CDR1 LGHNA, CDR2 YSLEER. There are 16 residues in the CDR3. Remarks on this clone: The antigen is unknown.

Broader study findings: Spike-specific TCR breadth rose after two AZD1222 doses, and depth rose as well. Unmutated variant regions reportedly attract nearly half of all spike-specific TCRs. Repertoire sampling occurred only after the peak T cell response.

The J gene is TRBJ2-1, the V gene TRBV4-3; tentative D call: TRBD2 (5 bases). The TCR sequence derives from an adult in good health. The sequencing here drew on peripheral blood, taken on day 0 of AZD1222 vaccination. This CDR3 is CASSQDRAEVYNEQFF. For the CDR3, the DNA is TGCGCCAGCAGCCAAGATCGCGCGGAGGTCTACAATGAGCAGTTCTTC.